This T cell receptor (beta chain) emerged from a study of blood T cell repertoires in COVID-19. Study summary: Acute and convalescent COVID-19 specimens originated in the United States, Italy and Spain. PBMCs, B-cell-depleted T cells, or T cells were the source of the cDNA or gDNA that made up the material.

TCRdb keeps only in-frame clones here, not all; method: immunoSEQ multiplex PCR. The table records some 120,000 clones, just over 75% of them present only once. J lost 0 bases, V lost 4 bases, and 3 bases had no gene match. CDR3 size: 16 residues. Germline V gene data show CDR1 as KGHSH and CDR2 as LQKENI. Material: peripheral blood. The source of this sequence is a human donor in a cohort sampled during active COVID-19. The chain has TRBV18 and TRBJ1-6; 7 nucleotides agree with TRBD1. The CDR3 sequence: CASSLDRSSYNSPLHF. The CDR3 DNA follows: TGTGCCAGCTCACTGGACAGGAGCTCCTATAATTCACCCCTCCACTTT.